These 19 T cell receptor beta chains originate from one sample sequenced in a study of CD8+ T cells in alopecia areata. It was cDNA, reverse transcribed from extracted RNA, that served as the sequencing template. Measured with immunoSEQ multiplex PCR; TCRdb has only the in-frame clones, and not every one. This sample yields more than 200,000 clones, of which roughly two fifths are seen a single time; around 2.5% belongs to the top ten. Treatment in this sample: oral pan-JAK inhibitor, 5-10 mg twice daily. The specimen was CD4+ T cells sorted from blood, collected at approximately week 37, from a patient treated with tofacitinib. These receptors all come from a human donor with alopecia areata.

The chain employs TRBV4-2 and TRBJ1-5; no definite D call. V shed 2 bases and J shed 6 bases, with 8 bases lying between them. The germline CDR1 and CDR2 sequences are LGHNA and YNFKEQ. The CDR3 sequence is 13 residues long. CDR3 nucleotides: TGTGCCAGCAGCCAAAGTATCGTTCAGCCCCAGCATTTT. As protein: CASSQSIVQPQHF.

The V and J genes are TRBV6-6 and TRBJ2-2; TRBD1 matches 8 bases. The CDR3 is made up of 15 amino acids. Looked up from germline, CDR1 is MNHNY and CDR2 is SVGAGI (reference sequence). V lost 6 bases to trimming and J lost 0 bases; unmatched junction nucleotides: 3. CDR3 sequence: CASRKQGANTGELFF. In DNA, the CDR3 is TGTGCCAGCAGAAAACAGGGGGCGAACACCGGGGAGCTGTTTTTT.

This chain links TRBV7-9 with TRBJ2-5; possible D gene TRBD2, 6 bases. The CDR3 covers 13 residues. Between the trimmed V and J ends, which lost 0 bases and 5 bases, there was a span of 7 bases. Germline V gives CDR1 SEHNR, CDR2 FQNEAQ (reference sequence). CDR3 bases: TGTGCCAGCAGCTTAGCGCTAGCGGAGACCCAGTACTTC. It yields the protein CASSLALAETQYF.

This clone was counted only a few times. The J gene is TRBJ2-1, the V gene TRBV9, with 9 bases matching TRBD2. V was pared by 0 bases and J by 2 bases, with 3 bases of the junction left unmatched. In germline, CDR1 is SGDLS, CDR2 YYNGEE. The CDR3 length is 16 residues. CDR3 nucleotides: TGTGCCAGCAGCGTAGCGACTAGCGGCACCTACAATGAGCAGTTCTTC. Translated: CASSVATSGTYNEQFF.

The chain carries TRBV5-1 and TRBJ2-5; 11 bases are a match to TRBD1. Germline loops: CDR1 SGHRS, CDR2 YFSETQ. This CDR3 has 15 residues. The V and J ends lost 4 bases and 5 bases, in that order; junction bases with no gene match: 7. The CDR3 loop reads CASSPRTGGTETQYF. The CDR3 bases are TGCGCCAGCAGCCCGCGGACAGGGGGCACTGAGACCCAGTACTTC.

This clone has more than one count but fewer than ten. The rearrangement joins TRBV4-1 to TRBJ1-5; 10 bases agree with TRBD1. Germline lookup yields CDR1 MGHRA and CDR2 YSYEKL. V shed 0 bases and J 6 bases; nucleotides not matched to a gene: 5. CDR3 size: 16 residues. The DNA for the CDR3 is TGCGCCAGCAGCCAAGATTGGGGACAGGGGTTTCAGCCCCAGCATTTT. Translated: CASSQDWGQGFQPQHF.

The CDR3 nucleotides are TGTGCCAGCAGCCAAGTGGAGGGGTCAAGTCAAGAGACCCAGTACTTC. It codes for CASSQVEGSSQETQYF. The gene calls are TRBV4-2 and TRBJ2-5; D possibly corresponds to TRBD2 (6 bases). Trimming pared 1 base from V and 2 bases from J, leaving 14 bases between. Germline V gene lookup returns CDR1 LGHNA and CDR2 YNFKEQ. CDR3 length: 16 amino acids.

This clone was detected only once. This sequence joins TRBV15 and TRBJ1-2; no reliable D call. V was pared by 4 bases and J by 5 bases, with 8 bases between. The CDR3 covers 12 residues. Germline CDR1 LNHNV, CDR2 YYDKDF (reference sequence). The CDR3 sequence is CATSTDRYGYTF. CDR3 nucleotide sequence: TGTGCCACCAGCACTGACCGATATGGCTACACCTTC.

The table lists this clone with a few counts. The CDR3 sequence is CASSPTSGSSHEQFF. The DNA of the CDR3 is TGTGCCAGCAGCCCCACTAGCGGGAGTAGTCATGAGCAGTTCTTC. The chain carries TRBV9 and TRBJ2-1; 11 bases are a match to TRBD2. The V segment lost 4 bases and the J segment 8 bases; nucleotides outside the gene matches: 8. Looked up from germline, CDR1 is SGDLS and CDR2 is YYNGEE. The length of the CDR3 is 15 residues.

The CDR3 nucleotides are TGTGCCAGCAGCTTTCGCGGGAGTAGGGTAGATACGCAGTATTTT. Amino acids: CASSFRGSRVDTQYF. This rearrangement joins TRBV7-8 to TRBJ2-3, with 7 bases identical to TRBD2. The CDR3 extends over 15 amino acids. The ends lost 3 bases at V and 5 bases at J; junction bases unmatched: 8. Germline V gives CDR1 SGHVS, CDR2 FQNEAQ.

This chain uses TRBV28 with TRBJ1-5; no definite D call. Germline loops: CDR1 MDHEN, CDR2 SYDVKM. The CDR3 loop spans 17 amino acids. V lost 7 bases and J lost 2, with 21 bases in between. The CDR3 protein is CASTPSRGRLGNQPQHF. CDR3 DNA: TGTGCCAGCACTCCGTCACGGGGTAGGCTGGGCAATCAGCCCCAGCATTTT.

The chain combines TRBV19 with TRBJ2-1, with D perhaps matching TRBD2 (5 bases). The germline V gene has CDR1 LNHDA and CDR2 SQIVND (reference sequence). The CDR3 is made up of 14 amino acids. Trimming removed 4 bases at V and 2 bases at J, with 9 bases between. CDR3 protein: CASSTPGAYNEQFF. The CDR3 DNA sequence: TGTGCCAGTAGTACCCCCGGGGCCTACAATGAGCAGTTCTTC.

This sequence joins TRBV29-1 and TRBJ2-3; no definite D call. Germline lookup yields CDR1 SQVTM and CDR2 ANQGSEA. The CDR3 covers 13 residues. Trimming took 1 base from V and 4 from J, leaving 9 bases between them. In DNA, the CDR3 is TGCAGCGTTGAAGCGCCGGGCGCAGATACGCAGTATTTT. It encodes CSVEAPGADTQYF.

The V call is TRBV12-5, the J call TRBJ1-2, with D hard to call. Looked up from germline, CDR1 is LGHNT and CDR2 is FRNRAP. The CDR3 is 10 residues long. Trimming left V 11 bases short and J 4 bases short, with 8 bases between. The CDR3 DNA is TGTGCTTCAGTTTTCTATGGCTACACCTTC. Its translation is CASVFYGYTF.

CDR3 residues: CASSVEGHNNEQFF. DNA of the CDR3: TGTGCCAGCAGCGTAGAAGGACACAACAATGAGCAGTTCTTC. The genes are TRBV9 and TRBJ2-1; D is possibly TRBD1 (5 bases). Per germline, CDR1 SGDLS and CDR2 YYNGEE. The CDR3 is 14 residues long. V was trimmed by 0 bases and J by 5 bases, leaving 9 bases between them.

The rearrangement links TRBV18 to TRBJ2-7; maybe TRBD2 (6 bases). The CDR3 totals 14 residues. V lost 3 bases and J 3 bases, leaving 12 bases between the germline ends. Germline values: CDR1 KGHSH, CDR2 LQKENI. This CDR3 reads CASSPRREGYEQYF. CDR3 bases: TGTGCCAGCTCACCCCGGAGGGAAGGCTACGAGCAGTACTTC.

This clone turned up a few times. The CDR3 protein is CASSPFRGTQETQYF. In nucleotides, the CDR3 is TGTGCCAGCTCACCATTTCGCGGAACCCAAGAGACCCAGTACTTC. V is TRBV18 and J is TRBJ2-5; D not resolved. Trimming shortened V by 2 bases and J by 1 base, and 11 bases separated the two germline ends. Germline lookup yields CDR1 KGHSH and CDR2 LQKENI. The CDR3 has 15 amino acids.

The CDR3 DNA sequence: TGTGCCAGCAGCGTAGAACAGGGAAGAACGGGCTACACCTTC. Its translation: CASSVEQGRTGYTF. The rearrangement joins TRBV9 to TRBJ1-2, with D maybe TRBD1 (6 bases). The CDR3 spans 14 residues. V lost 0 bases and J lost 8, with 14 bases in between. CDR1 SGDLS and CDR2 YYNGEE come from the germline V gene. Looking up the rest from reference TRBV9 and TRBJ1-2 gives the full variable domain: DSGVTQTPKHLITATGQRVTLRCSPRSGDLSVYWYQQSLDQGLQFLIQYYNGEERAKGNILERFSAQQFPDLHSELNLSSLELGDSALYFCASSVEQGRTGYTFGSGTRLTVV.

The chain employs TRBV6-1 and TRBJ2-2; a weak D match, TRBD2 (5 bases). V shed 7 bases and J shed 6 bases, with 15 bases lying between them. CDR3 length: 14 residues. The germline V gene encodes CDR1 MNHNS and CDR2 SASEGT. The CDR3 loop reads CASKRTDVSGELFF. The CDR3 DNA sequence: TGTGCCAGCAAGCGGACGGACGTGTCCGGGGAGCTGTTTTTT.